The T cell receptor beta chain under discussion was sequenced for a study of blood T cell repertoires in COVID-19. Per the germline V gene, CDR1 is MNHEY and CDR2 is SVGEGT. There are 15 residues in the CDR3. The trim removed 6 bases at V and 8 bases at J, leaving 12 bases unmatched. Using immunoSEQ multiplex PCR, the repertoire was profiled, and TCRdb retains in-frame clones only, with some absent. The profile shows 150,000 or so clones, approximately 86% of them singletons. The chain uses TRBV6-2 or TRBV6-3 and TRBJ2-1; TRBD2 agrees at 8 bases. Material for sequencing was peripheral blood. The TCR originated in a man aged 55 to 69 with COVID-19, enrolled during active disease. The CDR3, as DNA: TGTGCCAGCAGCCCAAGGACGCGGGAGGTCTATGAGCAGTTCTTC. It specifies CASSPRTREVYEQFF.